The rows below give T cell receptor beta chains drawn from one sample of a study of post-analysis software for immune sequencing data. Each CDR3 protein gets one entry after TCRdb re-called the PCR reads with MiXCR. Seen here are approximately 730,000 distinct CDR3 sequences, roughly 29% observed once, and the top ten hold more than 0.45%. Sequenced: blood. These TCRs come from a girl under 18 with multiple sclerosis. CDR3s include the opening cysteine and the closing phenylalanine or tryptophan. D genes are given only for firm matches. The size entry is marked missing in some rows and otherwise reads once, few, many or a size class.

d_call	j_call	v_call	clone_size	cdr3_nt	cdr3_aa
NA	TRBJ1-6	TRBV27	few	TGTGCCAGCAGTTTATCGGACGGCCTTAATTCACCCCTCCACTTT	CASSLSDGLNSPLHF
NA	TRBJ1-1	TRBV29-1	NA	TGCAGCGCCGGACCGGGACTCGGCACTGAAGCTTTCTTT	CSAGPGLGTEAFF
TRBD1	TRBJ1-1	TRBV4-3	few	TGCGCCAGCAGCCAAGGGACAGGGGTGTACACTGAAGCTTTCTTT	CASSQGTGVYTEAFF
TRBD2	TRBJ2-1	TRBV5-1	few	TGCGCCAGCAGCTCAAGCGGGGGGTACAACAATGAGCAGTTCTTC	CASSSSGGYNNEQFF
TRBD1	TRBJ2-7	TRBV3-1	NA	TGTGCCAGCAGCTCCCAGGGGGCGGCCTACGAGCAGTACTTC	CASSSQGAAYEQYF
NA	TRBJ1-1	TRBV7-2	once	TGTGCCAGCAGCTCTAAACCCGGGGTCACTGAAGCTTTCTTT	CASSSKPGVTEAFF
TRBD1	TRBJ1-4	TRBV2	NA	TGTGCCAGCAGGATGGACAGGGGGCTTAGTGAAAAACTGTTTTTT	CASRMDRGLSEKLFF
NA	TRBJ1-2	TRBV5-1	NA	TGCGCCAGCAGGCTGGGGGGAGCCTCTATTGTCTACACCTTC	CASRLGGASIVYTF
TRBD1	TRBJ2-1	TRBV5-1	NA	TGCGCCAGCAGCCTGGGACAGGGACAGGGACATGAGCAGTTCTTC	CASSLGQGQGHEQFF
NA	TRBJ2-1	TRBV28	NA	TGTGCCAGCAGTTCAGAGGCGGACAAAGCATGGGATGAGCAGTTCTTC	CASSSEADKAWDEQFF
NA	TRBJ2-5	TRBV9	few	TGTGCCAGCAGCGGGGGGGACGGCTACCAAGAGACCCAGTACTTC	CASSGGDGYQETQYF
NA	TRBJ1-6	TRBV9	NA	TGTGCCAGCAGCGTAGAGATGAATTCACCCCTCCACTTT	CASSVEMNSPLHF
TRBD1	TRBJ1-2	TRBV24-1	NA	TGTGCCACCAGTGATTTAGATTCGGCAGGGGGATATGGCTACACCTTC	CATSDLDSAGGYGYTF
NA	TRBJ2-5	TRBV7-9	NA	TGTGCCAGCTCCCGGTACCAAGAGATCCAGTACTTC	CASSRYQEIQYF
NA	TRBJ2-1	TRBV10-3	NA	TGTGCCATCAGTGGGGATAGCGGAAGCTCCTACAATGAGCAGTTCTTC	CAISGDSGSSYNEQFF
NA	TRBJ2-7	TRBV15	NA	TGTGCCACCAGCAGGGAACTAGGAAACTACGAGCAGTACTTC	CATSRELGNYEQYF
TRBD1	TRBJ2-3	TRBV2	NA	TGTGCCAACAGCGCCGGGACAGAAGATACGCAGTATTTT	CANSAGTEDTQYF
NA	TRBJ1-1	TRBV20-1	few	TGCAGTGCTAGCCCTTCCCTGAACACTGAAGCTTTCTTT	CSASPSLNTEAFF
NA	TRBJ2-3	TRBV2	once	TGTGCCACCTACAGACAAGGCACAGATACGCAGTATTTT	CATYRQGTDTQYF
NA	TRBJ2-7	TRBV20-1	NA	TGCAGTGCTAATCGGCAGTCGCTCTACGAGCAGTACTTC	CSANRQSLYEQYF
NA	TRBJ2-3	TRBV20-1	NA	TGCAGTGCTAGAGATCTAAGCGACGGGGGAGCCGATACGCAGTATTTT	CSARDLSDGGADTQYF
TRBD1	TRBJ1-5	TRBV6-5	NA	TGTGCCAGCAGTTCGCAGGGGGCCTCAAATCAGCCCCTGCATTTT	CASSSQGASNQPLHF
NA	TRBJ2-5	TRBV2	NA	TGTGCCAGCAGTGAATTTGGGGTGGTAAAAGAGACCCAGTACTTC	CASSEFGVVKETQYF
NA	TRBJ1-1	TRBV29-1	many	TGCAGCGTTGCAAACACTGAAGCTTTCTTT	CSVANTEAFF
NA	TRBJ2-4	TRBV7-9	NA	TGTGCCAGCAGCTTAGGTGCCTCTTCCAAAAACATTCAGTACTTC	CASSLGASSKNIQYF